This TCR beta chain originates from a study of T cells after posttransplantation cyclophosphamide. Study-level findings and limits: Tissue-infiltrating T cells from skin or gut overlapped little with blood T cells. Recipient CMV seropositivity and CMV reactivation strongly tracked TRB clonality. Later blood repertoires were often dominated by clones from the donor CD8+ memory compartment.

A marrow graft followed busulfan-fludarabine conditioning, with cyclophosphamide on days +3 and +4. Sequenced by immunoSEQ multiplex PCR; TCRdb stores in-frame clones only, minus some. Of about 19,000 clones in the sample, 70% to 85% were seen once. The V gene's germline CDR1 is SGHNT and CDR2 YYREEE (reference sequence). Trimming pared 2 bases from V and 6 bases from J, leaving 5 bases between. This CDR3 has 11 amino acids. A note on this clone: Antigen: not known.

The chain combines TRBV5-4 with TRBJ1-1; no clear D. This specimen was PBMCs, taken after an allogeneic stem cell transplant with post-transplant cyclophosphamide. This TCR derives from a male patient in his thirties who received an allogeneic stem cell transplant from a related donor, was CMV-positive, and had acute GVHD only. Some T cells may be graft donor cells. In DNA form, the CDR3 reads TGTGCCAGCAGCTTCGGAGCTGAAGCTTTCTTT. It specifies CASSFGAEAFF.